These T cell receptor beta chains were read from a single sample in a study of spatial heterogeneity in lung cancer. TCRdb re-called the 5' RACE reads with MiXCR, one entry per CDR3 protein. The sample records fewer than 9,000 distinct CDR3 sequences, about 20% being singletons. The sample in question was lung tumor tissue, obtained at surgery. These receptor sequences come from a female donor with early-stage non-small cell lung cancer. The CDR3 runs from the conserved cysteine through the conserved F or W. Some rows have no size entry. The others give once, few or many, or a class for an expanded clone.

J: TRBJ2-3
size: medium-sized
V: TRBV7-2
CDR3: CASSFAGGSQTDTQYF

J: TRBJ1-5
size: NA
V: TRBV19
CDR3: CASSLTGASRQPQHF

J: TRBJ1-5
size: few
V: TRBV19
CDR3: CATGPLTGQPQHF

J: TRBJ2-5
size: few
V: TRBV2
CDR3: CASSEYGSGGETQYF

J: TRBJ2-7
size: few
V: TRBV6-2/TRBV6-3
CDR3: CASRTPEVIYEQYF

J: TRBJ2-7
size: few
V: TRBV6-1
CDR3: CASSPRTAYYEQYF

J: TRBJ1-4
size: NA
V: TRBV5-1
CDR3: CASSLEQGEKLFF

J: TRBJ2-7
size: few
V: TRBV20-1
CDR3: CSAREPGTRGEQYF

J: TRBJ2-5
size: few
V: TRBV3-1
CDR3: CASSGTDRETQYF

J: TRBJ2-7
size: few
V: TRBV25-1
CDR3: CASSEYIHEQYF

J: TRBJ2-3
size: medium-sized
V: TRBV29-1
CDR3: CSVGLAGGPDTQYF

J: TRBJ1-3
size: NA
V: TRBV28
CDR3: CASSPGFTGNTIYF

J: TRBJ2-7
size: few
V: TRBV5-4
CDR3: CASSLWDRGDSYEQYF

J: TRBJ1-6
size: NA
V: TRBV20-1
CDR3: CSASMAGRNSPLHF

J: TRBJ2-5
size: medium-sized
V: TRBV28
CDR3: CASLTATGAQYF

J: TRBJ2-7
size: medium-sized
V: TRBV28
CDR3: CASSSTWTAVYEQYF

J: TRBJ2-2
size: medium-sized
V: TRBV29-1
CDR3: CSVVEGSVNTGELFF

J: TRBJ1-3
size: NA
V: TRBV30
CDR3: CAWSPGRGHGNTIYF

J: TRBJ2-3
size: medium-sized
V: TRBV24-1
CDR3: CATSDGRATDTQYF

J: TRBJ2-2
size: NA
V: TRBV6-2/TRBV6-3
CDR3: CASRATGANTGELFF

J: TRBJ2-4
size: NA
V: TRBV2
CDR3: CASSGQGVAKNIQYF

J: TRBJ1-4
size: few
V: TRBV5-1
CDR3: CASSKDGRGATNEKLFF

J: TRBJ2-1
size: NA
V: TRBV27
CDR3: CASSHRDRDVQFF

J: TRBJ2-7
size: NA
V: TRBV28
CDR3: CASSLAGLAGGYEQYF

J: TRBJ2-3
size: NA
V: TRBV19
CDR3: CASTGTGKSTDTQYF

J: TRBJ1-2
size: NA
V: TRBV4-1
CDR3: CASSQDMEGSYYGYTF

J: TRBJ2-2
size: NA
V: TRBV6-5
CDR3: CASSLPGGPGELFF

J: TRBJ2-3
size: NA
V: TRBV6-2/TRBV6-3
CDR3: CASSEGLAESNTQYF

J: TRBJ2-7
size: NA
V: TRBV5-4
CDR3: CASSPQSGGSYEQYF

J: TRBJ2-5
size: few
V: TRBV5-1
CDR3: CASSVGTGAGQETQYF

J: TRBJ2-4
size: NA
V: TRBV18
CDR3: CASSPPGRENIQYF

J: TRBJ2-5
size: NA
V: TRBV12-3/TRBV12-4
CDR3: CASSSQTASQETQYF

J: TRBJ2-1
size: few
V: TRBV7-9
CDR3: CASSQGNNEQFF

J: TRBJ2-5
size: NA
V: TRBV23-1
CDR3: CASSPGVGFIPRMETQYF

J: TRBJ2-1
size: medium-sized
V: TRBV4-1
CDR3: CASSHYPAYNEQFF

J: TRBJ2-2
size: medium-sized
V: TRBV9
CDR3: CASNTGRNTGELFF

J: TRBJ2-1
size: NA
V: TRBV7-9
CDR3: CASSPRLGAHNEQFF

J: TRBJ2-5
size: few
V: TRBV7-9
CDR3: CASSLLSGSRQETQYF

J: TRBJ2-7
size: NA
V: TRBV20-1
CDR3: CSASFGGSYEQYF

J: TRBJ1-1
size: NA
V: TRBV29-1
CDR3: CSVAQGFRNTEAFF

J: TRBJ2-3
size: few
V: TRBV11-2
CDR3: CASSPLGATDTQYF

J: TRBJ1-5
size: medium-sized
V: TRBV20-1
CDR3: CSAGQGPGNQPQHF

J: TRBJ2-5
size: few
V: TRBV7-2
CDR3: CASSLEGSPGGTQYF

J: TRBJ2-6
size: NA
V: TRBV5-6
CDR3: CASSLGDSGANVLTF

J: TRBJ2-7
size: few
V: TRBV28
CDR3: CASSLRGPLNEQYF

J: TRBJ2-2
size: medium-sized
V: TRBV5-1
CDR3: CASSLRGATGSVMKGGELFF

J: TRBJ2-3
size: few
V: TRBV2
CDR3: CASSILRGATDTQYF

J: TRBJ2-5
size: NA
V: TRBV24-1
CDR3: CATSDVRDTGVAQYF

J: TRBJ1-1
size: medium-sized
V: TRBV11-1
CDR3: CASSLDSGTNTEAFF

J: TRBJ1-6
size: few
V: TRBV18
CDR3: CASSPQGPSSYNSPLHF